The next 19 T cell receptor beta chains were all read from a single sample in a study of tumor and adjacent non-tumor tissue in lung cancer. A modified ARM-PCR protocol with three rounds of nested PCR amplified TCRbeta. TCRdb used MiXCR to reprocess the multiplex PCR reads, holding one entry per CDR3 protein. The sample lists fewer than 100,000 distinct CDR3 sequences; 80% to 90% were seen once. No cell sorting was done before RNA was extracted from the tissue. More than 3 cm separated this lung sample from the edge of the tumor. Sequences were obtained from distant non-tumor lung tissue. These receptors were taken from a man in his sixties with non-small cell lung cancer.

Remarks on this clonotype: An end of the junction differs from the germline gene, which may be a read error. J is TRBJ2-5 and V is TRBV11-1; D not certain. Germline V CDR1 and CDR2: SGHAT, FQDESV (reference sequence). The CDR3 spans 14 residues. CDR3 sequence: CASSFDIYQETQYF. CDR3 nucleotides: TGTGCCAGCAGCTTCGACATATACCAAGAGACCCAGTATTTC.

Concerning this clonotype: Being one base from a much bigger clone, this may be a read error. V usage is TRBV20-1 and J usage is TRBJ2-1; 10 bases agree with TRBD2. Germline CDR1 DFQATT, CDR2 SNEGSKA (reference sequence). V lost 6 bases, J lost 9 bases, and 17 bases stayed unmatched. This CDR3 is 16 amino acids long. This CDR3 is CSAPKLAGIGDGEQFF. For the CDR3, the DNA is TGCAGTGCCCCTAAACTAGCGGGAATAGGGGATGGTGAGCAGTTCTTC.

The V and J genes are TRBV7-2 and TRBJ2-7; no reliable D call. From germline, CDR1 is SGHTA and CDR2 FQGNSA. Trimming shortened V by 3 bases and J by 2 bases, and 5 bases separated the two germline ends. The CDR3 sequence is 12 residues long. CDR3 in DNA: TGTGCCAGCAGCTTCGACACCTACGAGCAGTACTTC. It is translated as CASSFDTYEQYF.

The gene calls are TRBV11-2 and TRBJ1-4, with 9 bases matching TRBD1. The CDR3 contains 16 residues. Germline V gives CDR1 SGHAT, CDR2 FQNNGV. Unmatched junction bases numbered 14, after V lost 9 bases and J lost 6 bases. CDR3 DNA sequence: TGTGCCAGTGGCCAGGGACAGGGCTTTTATTATGAAAAACTGTTTTTT. Translating gives CASGQGQGFYYEKLFF. Based on the CDR3 plus reference TRBV11-2 and TRBJ1-4, the full variable domain is EAGVAQSPRYKIIEKRQSVAFWCNPISGHATLYWYQQILGQGPKLLIQFQNNGVVDDSQLPKDRFSAERLKGVDSTLKIQPAKLEDSAVYLCASGQGQGFYYEKLFFGSGTQLSVL.

A word on this clonotype: The junction shows a germline mismatch at one end, possibly a read error. The chain joins TRBV6-2 or TRBV6-3 to TRBJ2-3, with a tentative D call TRBD1 (5 bases). This CDR3 is built from 17 residues. Germline CDR1 and CDR2: MNHEY and SVGEGT. The chain's CDR3 is CASNYATARRGTDTQYF. Written as DNA, the CDR3 is TGTGCCAGCAATTACGCGACAGCCAGGCGCGGCACAGATACGCAGTATTTT.

The genes are TRBV4-1 and TRBJ1-2; D ambiguous. The CDR3 consists of 17 residues. CDR1 and CDR2 from the germline V gene are MGHRA and YSYEKL. The CDR3 DNA reads as TGCATCAGCAGCCAAGAAACCGCCCCCCCGGGAGGATATGGCTACACCTTC. It translates to CISSQETAPPGGYGYTF.

The rearrangement uses TRBV11-2 and TRBJ1-1; unclear D gene. The CDR3 sequence is 14 residues long. V lost 3 bases, J lost 1 base, and 9 bases lay in between. In germline, CDR1 is SGHAT, CDR2 FQNNGV. The CDR3 DNA reads as TGTGCCAGCAGCTTCGGTCGGGAGAACACTGAAGCTTTCTTT. Residues: CASSFGRENTEAFF. Filled out from reference TRBV11-2 and TRBJ1-1, the complete variable domain reads EAGVAQSPRYKIIEKRQSVAFWCNPISGHATLYWYQQILGQGPKLLIQFQNNGVVDDSQLPKDRFSAERLKGVDSTLKIQPAKLEDSAVYLCASSFGRENTEAFFGQGTRLTVV.

Comment on this clonotype: The CDR3 does not end in the conserved phenylalanine or tryptophan, so this is likely a read error. The DNA is omitted, as the CDR3 cannot be located on it reliably, and the CDR3 follows TCRdb's listing. The chain carries TRBV10-1 and TRBJ1-1. Inclusive of both ends, the CDR3 amounts to 13 amino acids. The germline CDR1 and CDR2 sequences are WNHNN and SYGVQD (reference sequence). The CDR3 loop is CASSESMNTEAFC.

Notes on this clonotype: The junction and the germline gene differ at one end; a read error may be behind it. The chain employs TRBV5-6 and TRBJ1-5, with no clear D. CDR1 is SGHDT and CDR2 is YYEEEE in the germline V gene. This CDR3 comprises 15 residues. DNA of the CDR3: TGTACCAGCAGCACGTACCAGAGACCCAGGCAGCCCCAGCATTTT. This translates into CTSSTYQRPRQPQHF.

Comments on this clonotype: A junction boundary mismatches the germline segment, possibly from a read error. This sequence joins TRBV6-2 or TRBV6-3 and TRBJ2-3, with D uncertain. Germline loops: CDR1 MNHEY, CDR2 SVGEGT. This CDR3 is built from 14 residues. CDR3 amino acids: CARSSRTKRDTQYF. CDR3 coding DNA: TGTGCCAGAAGTTCCCGGACCAAAAGAGATACGCAGTATTTT.

The sample holds one count of this clonotype. The junction differs from germline at one of its ends, possibly a read error. V gene TRBV6-1 combines with J gene TRBJ1-4, with 10 bases matching TRBD1. Germline CDR1 reads MNHNS; CDR2 reads SASEGT. The CDR3 has 15 residues. The CDR3: CARSGTTGGYEKLFF. Written as DNA, the CDR3 is TGTGCCAGGAGTGGGACGACAGGGGGCTATGAAAAACTATTTTTT.

On this clonotype itself: Because it lacks the conserved phenylalanine or tryptophan at the end, this CDR3 is likely a read error. V and J are TRBV30 and TRBJ2-7; D unclear. The V and J ends lost 2 bases and 0 bases respectively, with 8 bases between them. CDR1 is GTSNPN and CDR2 is SVGIG in the germline V gene (reference sequence). The CDR3 is 13 residues long. The CDR3 DNA reads TGTGCCTGGAGTAACGGGTACTCCTACGAGCAGTACTTA. Translation: CAWSNGYSYEQYL.

This clonotype has more than one count but fewer than ten. This chain links TRBV29-1 with TRBJ1-1, with 7 positions matching TRBD1. Germline CDR1 SQVTM, CDR2 ANQGSEA. J was trimmed by 0 bases and V by 4 bases; bases with no gene match: 5. CDR3 length: 14 amino acids. The CDR3 DNA reads as TGCAGCGTTGGCCCGACAGGGCTGAACACTGAAGCTTTCTTT. Amino acid sequence: CSVGPTGLNTEAFF.

Turning to this clonotype: This likely comes from a read error, as the CDR3 has no conserved phenylalanine or tryptophan at its end. The CDR3 reads CASNLDAGIYNEQFL. In DNA form, the CDR3 reads TGTGCCAGCAACTTAGACGCGGGGATCTACAATGAGCAGTTCTTA. J is TRBJ2-1 and V is TRBV11-1, with D perhaps matching TRBD2 (6 bases). CDR1 and CDR2 (germline): SGHAT, FQDESV (reference sequence). This CDR3 spans 15 amino acids.

A note on this clonotype: The CDR3 ends on some other residue instead of the conserved phenylalanine or tryptophan, so this is likely a read error. This chain joins TRBV11-2 and TRBJ2-5, with TRBD1 identical over 7 bases. The CDR3 has 13 amino acids. Germline V gives CDR1 SGHAT, CDR2 FQNNGV. The J segment lost 3 bases and the V segment lost 11 bases, leaving 9 bases of the junction unmatched. CDR3 bases: TGTGCCGACATCTCTACAGGGGAAGAGACCCAGTACTCC. Translating it yields CADISTGEETQYS.

This clonotype has only one observation. V usage is TRBV11-1 and J usage is TRBJ2-5; 8 bases map to TRBD2. Trimming at V came to 6 bases and at J to 5 bases, leaving 14 bases not matched to a gene. The CDR3 has 16 residues. Germline V gives CDR1 SGHAT, CDR2 FQDESV (reference sequence). This CDR3 is CASSSSGTRGTETQYF. The CDR3 region has the DNA TGTGCCAGCAGTTCCTCCGGGACTAGAGGGACGGAGACCCAGTACTTC.

Note on this clonotype: This is likely a read error, given that the CDR3 carries no conserved phenylalanine or tryptophan at its end. The V and J genes are TRBV5-1 and TRBJ2-7, with 7 bases matching TRBD1. V was clipped by 0 bases and J by 7 bases; unmatched bases: 7. There are 14 residues in the CDR3. Germline V gives CDR1 SGHRS, CDR2 YFSETQ. CDR3 nucleotides: TGCGCCAGCAGCTTGGACAGGGGACCGGGAGAGCAGTACTCC. Its translation is CASSLDRGPGEQYS.

About this clonotype itself: One end of the junction varies from germline; a read error may be responsible. V usage is TRBV7-8 and J usage is TRBJ1-6, with 9 bases fitting TRBD1. Germline V gene data show CDR1 as SGHVS and CDR2 as FQNEAQ. The length of the CDR3 is 18 residues. For the CDR3, the DNA is TGTGCCAGGAGCTTATCGACAGGGGGTGGTTTCGATAATTCACCCCTCCACTTC. This translates into CARSLSTGGGFDNSPLHF. Supplemented by reference TRBV7-8 and TRBJ1-6, the full variable domain reads GAGVSQSPRYKVAKRGQDVALRCDPISGHVSLFWYQQALGQGPEFLTYFQNEAQLDKSGLPSDRFFAERPEGSVSTLKIQRTQQEDSAVYLCARSLSTGGGFDNSPLHFGNGTRLTVT.

As concerns this clonotype: No conserved phenylalanine or tryptophan ends this CDR3, so it is likely a read error. The limits of the CDR3 on the DNA are not certain, so only TCRdb's listed CDR3 is given. The chain joins TRBV11-1 to TRBJ2-5; TRBD1 is the table's D call and was not checked against the DNA. The CDR3 contains 14 residues when both ends are counted. Looked up from germline, CDR1 is SGHAT and CDR2 is FQDESV (reference sequence). CDR3 loop: CASSFTPGGETLYL.